One sample yielded the 14 T cell receptor beta chains listed below, sequenced in a study of T-cell reconstitution after alpha-beta-depleted transplantation in children. As it was prepared, the TCRbeta library received unique molecular identifiers. TCRdb re-called the PCR reads with MiXCR, one entry per CDR3 protein. The data show roughly 190,000 distinct CDR3 sequences, with roughly 15% seen just once and less than 15% held by the top ten. Here the sequenced sample was PBMCs from the stem cell graft donor, taken from the stem cell graft. Receptor source: a human donor who donated a stem cell graft to a child with acute lymphoblastic leukemia.

This clonotype showed up many times. This rearrangement joins TRBV7-9 to TRBJ1-4; D is undetermined. This CDR3 is built from 13 residues. Trimming left V 3 bases short and J 0 bases short, with 2 bases between. Germline V gene sequence: CDR1 SEHNR, CDR2 FQNEAQ (reference sequence). DNA for the CDR3: TGTGCCAGCAGCTTTTCAACTAATGAAAAACTGTTTTTT. It specifies CASSFSTNEKLFF.

This clonotype was seen at least ten times. The chain recombines TRBV6-6 with TRBJ2-5, with TRBD2 identical over 7 bases. With 8 bases clipped from V and 4 bases from J, the junction kept 7 bases outside the gene matches. Germline CDR1 MNHNY, CDR2 SVGAGI (reference sequence). The CDR3 contains 13 residues. The CDR3 reads CASFTAGRETQYF. Here the CDR3 DNA reads TGTGCCAGCTTTACAGCGGGAAGAGAGACCCAGTACTTC.

There are many counts of this clonotype. The V call is TRBV5-1, the J call TRBJ1-6; the match to TRBD1 covers 8 bases. In germline, CDR1 is SGHRS, CDR2 YFSETQ. J was trimmed by 7 bases and V by 3 bases; bases with no gene match: 9. The CDR3 covers 16 residues. The chain's CDR3 is CASSWVGQGGNSPLHF. For the CDR3, the DNA is TGCGCCAGCAGCTGGGTTGGACAGGGAGGGAATTCACCCCTCCACTTT. The whole variable domain, filled in from reference TRBV5-1 and TRBJ1-6, reads KAGVTQTPRYLIKTRGQQVTLSCSPISGHRSVSWYQQTPGQGLQFLFEYFSETQRNKGNFPGRFSGRQFSNSRSEMNVSTLELGDSALYLCASSWVGQGGNSPLHFGNGTRLTVT.

This clonotype is labeled medium-sized. The chain joins TRBV5-5 to TRBJ2-7; D is unresolved. Trimming left V 1 base short and J 1 base short, with 15 bases between. The germline V gene has CDR1 SGHKS and CDR2 YYEKEE (reference sequence). There are 16 residues in the CDR3. CDR3 nucleotides: TGTGCCAGCAGCTTGCTGATAGCTGGAAGTTCCTACGAGCAGTACTTC. As protein: CASSLLIAGSSYEQYF.

V usage is TRBV11-1 and J usage is TRBJ1-1; D not resolved. The CDR3 spans 13 residues. Per the germline V gene, CDR1 is SGHAT and CDR2 is FQDESV (reference sequence). V lost 8 bases and J lost 6, with 16 bases in between. Here the CDR3 reads CASESDGTAEAFF. CDR3 in DNA: TGTGCCAGCGAGTCAGACGGAACGGCTGAAGCTTTCTTT.

This clonotype has ten or more counts. The chain carries TRBV4-1 and TRBJ1-2; D remains ambiguous. V was shortened by 3 bases and J by 2 bases, with 10 bases between the two germline ends. Germline lookup yields CDR1 MGHRA and CDR2 YSYEKL. The CDR3 has 14 amino acids. DNA of the CDR3: TGCGCCAGCAGCCATTATGCCAGAAACTATGGCTACACCTTC. Amino acids: CASSHYARNYGYTF.

V gene TRBV6-1 combines with J gene TRBJ1-5, with 7 positions matching TRBD1. Germline CDR1 and CDR2: MNHNS and SASEGT. The V and J ends lost 6 bases and 5 bases, in that order; junction bases with no gene match: 7. The CDR3 runs to 14 residues. The CDR3 DNA reads as TGTGCCAGCAGACCTGACAGGGCTGATCAGCCCCAGCATTTT. Translation gives CASRPDRADQPQHF.

In this sample, this clonotype turned up many times. The chain recombines TRBV12-3 or TRBV12-4 with TRBJ1-5, with a possible D match to TRBD1 (5 bases). The CDR3 contains 12 residues. Trimming removed 7 bases from V and 6 bases from J, with 10 bases in between. The CDR3 protein is CASTIGGQPQHF. In DNA, the CDR3 is TGTGCCAGCACCATTGGGGGTCAGCCCCAGCATTTT.

This clonotype was detected a few times. This chain connects TRBV7-2 to TRBJ2-3; unclear D gene. Germline V gene lookup returns CDR1 SGHTA and CDR2 FQGNSA. The CDR3 runs to 14 residues. Trimming pared 7 bases from V and 3 bases from J, leaving 14 bases between. CDR3 nucleotides: TGTGCCAGCACCGAGTATGCGCGGACAGATACGCAGTATTTT. This translates into CASTEYARTDTQYF. Supplemented by reference TRBV7-2 and TRBJ2-3, the full variable domain reads GAGVSQSPSNKVTEKGKDVELRCDPISGHTALYWYRQSLGQGLEFLIYFQGNSAPDKSGLPSDRFSAERTGGSVSTLTIQRTQQEDSAVYLCASTEYARTDTQYFGPGTRLTVL.

DNA for the CDR3: TGTGCCAGCAGCCCTTGGACAATGGCCAATGAGCAGTTCTTC. The encoded protein is CASSPWTMANEQFF. The chain has TRBV4-2 and TRBJ2-1; perhaps TRBD1 as D (5 bases). Germline V gives CDR1 LGHNA, CDR2 YNFKEQ. This CDR3 spans 14 amino acids. V lost 4 bases and J lost 6, with 13 bases in between.

This chain links TRBV11-3 with TRBJ2-1; 7 nucleotides agree with TRBD1. The CDR3 extends over 15 amino acids. From germline, CDR1 is SGHNT and CDR2 YENEEA. The J segment lost 2 bases and the V segment lost 5 bases, leaving 6 bases of the junction unmatched. CDR3 in DNA: TGTGCCAGCAGCCCTAGACAGGGTCCCTACAATGAGCAGTTCTTC. Protein: CASSPRQGPYNEQFF.

A word on this clonotype: At one end the junction does not follow the germline gene, possibly because of a read error. The chain links TRBV12-3 or TRBV12-4 to TRBJ2-1; no reliable D call. The CDR3 runs to 18 residues. The CDR3, as DNA: TGTGCCACCAGTCCCTTTCCTGCCGGTTATAGCTCCTACAATGAGCAGTTCTTC. Amino acid sequence: CATSPFPAGYSSYNEQFF.

This clonotype was detected many times. This chain connects TRBV5-1 to TRBJ2-7, with a weak D call TRBD2 (6 bases). CDR1 is SGHRS and CDR2 is YFSETQ in the germline V gene. Deletions cut 0 bases from V and 2 bases from J, with 12 bases between. CDR3 length: 15 residues. The CDR3 sequence is CASSLVGGGTYEQYF. In DNA form, the CDR3 reads TGCGCCAGCAGCTTGGTCGGGGGTGGGACCTACGAGCAGTACTTC.

V is TRBV19 and J is TRBJ2-2, with TRBD1 identical over 9 bases. This CDR3 comprises 16 residues. Germline-derived CDR1 and CDR2 are LNHDA and SQIVND (reference sequence). V dropped 1 base and J dropped 8; count of bases not matched to a gene: 8. CDR3 DNA sequence: TGTGCCAGTAGTATAGGAGGGACAGGGATGGCGGGGGAGCTGTTTTTT. Translating it yields CASSIGGTGMAGELFF.